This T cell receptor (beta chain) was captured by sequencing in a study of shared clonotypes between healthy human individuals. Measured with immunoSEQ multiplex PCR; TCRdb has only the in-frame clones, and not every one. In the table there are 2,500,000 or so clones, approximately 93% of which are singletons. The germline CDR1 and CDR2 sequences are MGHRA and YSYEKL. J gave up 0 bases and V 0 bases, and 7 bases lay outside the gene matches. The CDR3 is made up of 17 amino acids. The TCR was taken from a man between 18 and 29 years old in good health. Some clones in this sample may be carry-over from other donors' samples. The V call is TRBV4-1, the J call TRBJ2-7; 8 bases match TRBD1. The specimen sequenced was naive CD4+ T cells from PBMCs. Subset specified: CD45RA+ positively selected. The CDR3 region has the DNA TGCGCCAGCAGCCAAGATGGTAGAACAGGGGGCTCCTACGAGCAGTACTTC. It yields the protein CASSQDGRTGGSYEQYF.